A single sample is the source of the 18 T cell receptor beta chains below, sequenced in a study of blood T cell repertoires in COVID-19. Repertoires were generated with immunoSEQ multiplex PCR, while TCRdb's copy carries only in-frame clones and drops some. The table has 100,000 to 140,000 clones, about three quarters seen once. Sequencing input: peripheral blood. These receptor sequences come from a man between 65 and 85 years old with acute or convalescent COVID-19.

The chain uses TRBV24-1 and TRBJ2-2; D might be TRBD1 (6 bases). The V and J ends lost 6 bases and 1 base respectively, with 8 bases between them. The length of the CDR3 is 14 residues. The germline CDR1 and CDR2 sequences are KGHDR and SFDVKD. CDR3 nucleotides: TGTGCCACCAGTCAGACAGGGAACACCGGGGAGCTGTTTTTT. Its protein product is CATSQTGNTGELFF.

The J gene is TRBJ2-7, the V gene TRBV6-1; a possible D gene is TRBD2 (6 bases). Trimming stripped 2 bases from V and 7 bases from J, with 12 bases between. The CDR3 runs to 13 residues. CDR1 MNHNS and CDR2 SASEGT come from the germline V gene. In DNA, the CDR3 is TGTGCCAGCAGTGAATGGAGGGGAGGAGAGCAGTACTTC. It codes for CASSEWRGGEQYF.

This chain uses TRBV5-1 with TRBJ2-1; 10 bases align to TRBD2. Germline CDR1 is SGHRS and CDR2 is YFSETQ. The V gene end was trimmed by 3 bases and the J gene end by 4 bases; junction bases not matched to a gene: 4. The CDR3 is 15 residues long. The CDR3 sequence is CASSSGLAVYNEQFF. CDR3 coding DNA: TGCGCCAGCAGCTCTGGACTAGCGGTTTACAATGAGCAGTTCTTC.

This clone has a single count. The gene calls are TRBV5-6 and TRBJ1-6; the D gene is possibly TRBD1 (5 bases). Germline-derived CDR1 and CDR2 are SGHDT and YYEEEE. V was trimmed by 1 base and J by 7 bases, leaving 9 bases between them. This CDR3 comprises 14 residues. CDR3 amino acids: CASSLQGSNSPLHF. CDR3 nucleotide sequence: TGTGCCAGCAGCTTGCAGGGCTCCAATTCACCCCTCCACTTT.

The rearrangement links TRBV10-2 to TRBJ1-4; 10 positions agree with TRBD1. After removal of 6 bases from V and 8 bases from J, the junction contained 3 bases not matched to a gene. The CDR3 spans 13 residues. From germline, CDR1 is WSHSY and CDR2 SAAADI. CDR3: CASSRDRGEKLFF. Written as DNA, the CDR3 is TGCGCCAGCAGCCGGGACAGGGGAGAAAAACTGTTTTTT.

This clone has only one observation. This rearrangement joins TRBV19 to TRBJ1-1, with D maybe TRBD1 (6 bases). The CDR3 totals 17 residues. Germline lookup yields CDR1 LNHDA and CDR2 SQIVND (reference sequence). The ends were cut back, 6 bases at V and 3 bases at J, with 23 bases in the middle. In nucleotides, the CDR3 is TGTGCCAGTAGAACCTGGGAGTGGATGGCAGGGGACACTGAAGCTTTCTTT. Its protein product is CASRTWEWMAGDTEAFF. Complete variable domain (other parts from reference TRBV19 and TRBJ1-1): DGGITQSPKYLFRKEGQNVTLSCEQNLNHDAMYWYRQDPGQGLRLIYYSQIVNDFQKGDIAEGYSVSREKKESFPLTVTSAQKNPTAFYLCASRTWEWMAGDTEAFFGQGTRLTVV.

The chain carries TRBV10-1 and TRBJ1-2; 7 nucleotides match TRBD1. The V gene end was trimmed by 2 bases and the J gene end by 3 bases; junction bases not matched to a gene: 0. Per germline, CDR1 WNHNN and CDR2 SYGVQD (reference sequence). The CDR3 spans 13 residues. The CDR3 sequence is CASSEGTDYGYTF. Written as DNA, the CDR3 is TGCGCCAGCAGTGAGGGGACAGACTATGGCTACACCTTC.

In its sample, this clone was seen a few times. This sequence joins TRBV6-2 or TRBV6-3 and TRBJ2-7; 7 bases fit TRBD1. CDR1 and CDR2 (germline): MNHEY, SVGEGT. V dropped 3 bases and J dropped 0; count of bases not matched to a gene: 11. This CDR3 has 17 residues. In nucleotides, the CDR3 is TGTGCCAGCAGTTATCCCCTCGGACAGGTTTACTCCTACGAGCAGTACTTC. Its protein is CASSYPLGQVYSYEQYF.

The CDR3 DNA sequence: TGTGCCAGCAGTTTCCGGGCGGGAGCTTTCTTT. It yields the protein CASSFRAGAFF. The chain uses TRBV12-3 or TRBV12-4 and TRBJ1-1; D call uncertain. The CDR3 sequence is 11 residues long. The V end was cut by 3 bases, the J end by 10 bases, with 9 bases between.

The chain recombines TRBV28 with TRBJ2-1; D is perhaps TRBD1 (6 bases). The CDR3 sequence is 16 residues long. Trimming took off 8 bases at V and 5 bases at J, with 22 bases between the two ends. The germline V gene has CDR1 MDHEN and CDR2 SYDVKM. The CDR3 region has the DNA TGTGCCAGCGCCTTCCTTCGGGCAGGGGAGAACAATGAGCAGTTCTTC. Translating gives CASAFLRAGENNEQFF.

This clone was counted a single time. The chain combines TRBV6-5 with TRBJ2-2; 12 bases line up with TRBD2. This CDR3 region has 15 residues. V lost 6 bases to trimming and J lost 5 bases; unmatched junction nucleotides: 4. Germline lookup yields CDR1 MNHEY and CDR2 SVGAGI. The DNA for the CDR3 is TGTGCCAGCAGAAGGACTAGCGGGGATACCGGGGAGCTGTTTTTT. Translating it yields CASRRTSGDTGELFF.

A remark on this clone: Germline and junction disagree at one end, which may indicate a read error. The chain recombines TRBV12-3 or TRBV12-4 with TRBJ1-2; no reliable D call. This CDR3 spans 13 amino acids. CDR3 region: CASRLGGELGYTF. The CDR3 DNA reads TGTGCCAGCAGATTAGGCGGGGAGTTGGGCTACACCTTC.

The CDR3 region is CASRIGGAGGYTF. The DNA for the CDR3 is TGTGCCAGCAGAATCGGGGGGGCGGGTGGCTACACCTTC. The chain links TRBV7-2 to TRBJ1-2, with D tentatively TRBD1 (6 bases). Trimming shortened V by 6 bases and J by 7 bases, and 15 bases separated the two germline ends. CDR1 is SGHTA and CDR2 is FQGNSA in the germline V gene. This CDR3 comprises 13 residues.

The gene calls are TRBV6-5 and TRBJ2-1; no definite D call. CDR1 and CDR2 (germline): MNHEY, SVGAGI. The ends were cut back, 4 bases at V and 3 bases at J, with 16 bases in the middle. The CDR3 spans 16 residues. The CDR3: CASSFLPLSGYNEQFF. For the CDR3, the DNA is TGTGCCAGCAGTTTCCTCCCCCTCTCAGGCTACAATGAGCAGTTCTTC.

This chain links TRBV4-1 with TRBJ2-1; weak D call: TRBD1 (5 bases). This CDR3 has 14 residues. V was shortened by 0 bases and J by 3 bases, with 6 bases between the two germline ends. The germline CDR1 and CDR2 sequences are MGHRA and YSYEKL. This CDR3 reads CASSQDTGYNEQFF. In DNA, the CDR3 is TGCGCCAGCAGCCAAGATACAGGCTACAATGAGCAGTTCTTC.

This clone was counted once. This chain connects TRBV12-3 or TRBV12-4 to TRBJ1-5; no firm D call. This CDR3 spans 12 amino acids. Trimming shortened V by 6 bases and J by 6 bases, and 9 bases separated the two germline ends. The chain's CDR3 is CASRSRSQPQHF. CDR3 DNA sequence: TGTGCCAGCAGGTCCCGGAGTCAGCCCCAGCATTTT.

The chain joins TRBV7-2 to TRBJ1-3; D gene uncertain. The CDR3 runs to 15 residues. V gave up 5 bases and J gave up 1 base, with 12 bases separating them. Germline V gives CDR1 SGHTA, CDR2 FQGNSA. CDR3 sequence reads: CASSPWTASGNTIYF. DNA for the CDR3: TGTGCCAGCAGCCCCTGGACTGCATCTGGAAACACCATATATTTT.

The V call is TRBV9, the J call TRBJ1-1, with 7 nucleotides matching TRBD1. The CDR3 consists of 18 residues. The germline CDR1 and CDR2 sequences are SGDLS and YYNGEE. Losses at the gene ends were 4 bases for V and 0 bases for J; bases not matched to a gene: 15. The CDR3, as DNA: TGTGCCAGCAGCCCGGGGGTAGGGGGCGGAATAGTGAACACTGAAGCTTTCTTT. Translated, it gives CASSPGVGGGIVNTEAFF.